This T cell receptor beta chain was identified in a study of blood T cell repertoires in COVID-19. Study as a whole: COVID-19 samples, acute and convalescent, were from the United States, Italy and Spain. Nucleic acid was either cDNA or gDNA, and it came from T cells, B-cell-depleted T cells, or PBMCs.

Authors' analysis steps: Amplification of reference gene primers provided the estimated nucleated cell counts. Libraries were prepared by immunoSEQ multiplex PCR; TCRdb keeps only in-frame clonotypes and omits some of them. V, J and clone size derive from that table, while D and trimming were established from the DNA sequence. This sample carries some 200,000 clones, 70% to 90% of them seen once, and the ten largest clones take roughly 21%. This TCR derives from a man between 60 and 75 years old with active or convalescent COVID-19. Material: peripheral blood.

The CDR3: CASMGNTEAFF. Written as DNA, the CDR3 is TGTGCCAGCATGGGCAACACTGAAGCTTTCTTT. V usage is TRBV6-6 and J usage is TRBJ1-1; the D is unclear. Trimming left V 7 bases short and J 2 bases short, with 5 bases between. The CDR3 extends over 11 amino acids. Germline loops: CDR1 MNHNY, CDR2 SVGAGI (reference sequence).